The 7 T cell receptor beta chains listed next were all sequenced from one sample in a study of T cell clonality in common variable immunodeficiency. The study, taken as a whole, reports: Fewer deletions and N-nucleotide insertions were reportedly seen in common variable immunodeficiency TCR beta sequences.

The antigens for these receptors are not known. Produced via immunoSEQ multiplex PCR; TCRdb's table is partial and in-frame only. The sample presents about 9,200 clones, none singletons. The sample consisted of peripheral blood mononuclear cells. These TCRs come from a human donor with common variable immunodeficiency.

By sample fraction, this clone is medium-sized. The read ends 3 residues early relative to the CDR3; the germline J gene fills the gap. The chain uses TRBV5-6 and TRBJ2-1, with 9 bases fitting TRBD1. CDR1 is SGHDT and CDR2 is YYEEEE in the germline V gene. There are 15 residues in the CDR3. The V gene end was trimmed by 4 bases and the J gene end by 4 bases; junction bases not matched to a gene: 6. CDR3 in amino acids: CASSIGTGKYNEQFF. The sequenced part of the CDR3 DNA is TGTGCCAGCAGCATAGGGACAGGGAAATACAATGAG. The full variable domain, in which reference TRBV5-6 and TRBJ2-1 provide the parts outside the CDR3, is DAGVTQSPTHLIKTRGQQVTLRCSPKSGHDTVSWYQQALGQGPQFIFQYYEEEERQRGNFPDRFSGHQFPNYSSELNVNALLLGDSALYLCASSIGTGKYNEQFFGPGTRLTVL.

This clone showed up many times. The read gets to within 3 residues of the CDR3 end, and the germline J gene fills in the rest. J is TRBJ2-1 and V is TRBV7-9; a weak D match, TRBD2 (7 bases). With 3 bases removed from V and 9 bases from J, the gap between germline ends came to 18 bases. Germline V gene sequence: CDR1 SEHNR, CDR2 FQNEAQ (reference sequence). The CDR3 has 15 amino acids. CDR3 in amino acids: CASSFWAGGLGEQFF. Partial CDR3 DNA: TGTGCCAGCAGCTTCTGGGCCGGGGGGCTTGGTGAG.

This clone was picked up many times. The read stops 3 residues short of the end of the CDR3; the missing end is completed from the germline J gene. The V and J genes are TRBV29-1 and TRBJ2-7; 10 bases match TRBD1. The CDR3 runs 12 residues. V was pared by 7 bases and J by 6 bases, with 6 bases of the junction left unmatched. Per the germline V gene, CDR1 is SQVTM and CDR2 is ANQGSEA. CDR3 amino acids: CSAYRTGGEQYF. The CDR3 bases that were read are TGCAGCGCCTACCGGACAGGGGGCGAG.

This clone was recorded at least ten times. The CDR3 extends 3 residues past the end of the read, so its final part is completed from the germline J gene. This sequence joins TRBV18 and TRBJ1-5, with 7 positions matching TRBD1. Germline lookup yields CDR1 KGHSH and CDR2 LQKENI. This CDR3 spans 13 amino acids. V shed 3 bases and J 7 bases; nucleotides not matched to a gene: 3. CDR3 in amino acids: CASSPDREQPQHF. The CDR3 bases that were read are TGTGCCAGCTCACCCGACAGGGAACAGCCC.

This clone was observed a handful of times. Given a far larger clone just one base away, this is likely a sequencing read error. Read sequence stops 3 residues before the CDR3 end, and the germline J gene provides the missing end. The chain employs TRBV19 and TRBJ2-1; the match to TRBD2 covers 9 bases. The CDR3 is 15 residues long. CDR1 LNHDA and CDR2 SQIVND come from the germline V gene (reference sequence). V shed 7 bases, J shed 5 bases, and the junction held 9 bases outside the gene matches. Incomplete CDR3 DNA: TGTGCCAGTAATCCCTTCGCTAGCGGGAACAATGAG. Amino acid sequence: CASNPFASGNNE. The whole CDR3 protein is CASNPFASGNNEQFF.

This clone was recorded many times. The observed sequence ends 3 residues before the CDR3 terminus, with the missing tail filled in from the germline J gene. The rearrangement joins TRBV6-1 to TRBJ2-1; TRBD2 matches 7 bases. The CDR3 runs to 15 residues. J was trimmed by 3 bases and V by 2 bases; bases with no gene match: 4. The germline V gene has CDR1 MNHNS and CDR2 SASEGT. CDR3 protein: CASSEFGGNYNEQFF. The sequenced part of the CDR3 DNA is TGTGCCAGCAGTGAATTCGGGGGGAACTACAATGAG.

This clone is termed medium-sized (0.01 to 0.1%). The read is 3 residues too short to cover the CDR3 end, so that end is filled in from the germline J gene. J is TRBJ2-1 and V is TRBV7-9; TRBD2 agrees at 9 bases. Germline-derived CDR1 and CDR2 are SEHNR and FQNEAQ (reference sequence). Trimming at V came to 5 bases and at J to 7 bases, leaving 6 bases not matched to a gene. The CDR3 is made up of 14 amino acids. CDR3 residues: CASSPLAGMNEQFF. CDR3 DNA (partial): TGTGCCAGCAGCCCCCTAGCGGGGATGAATGAG.